This TCR beta chain derives from a study of shared clonotypes between healthy human individuals. Across the whole study: Used for every donor were three CD4 naive, three CD4 memory, two CD8 naive and one CD8 memory plate. General observations from the study: Few donors limited the genetic and exposure-history diversity represented.

Assay: immunoSEQ multiplex PCR; the TCRdb copy retains only in-frame clones and omits some. The data hold 2.5 million or so clones, with roughly 92% observed a single time. Notes on this clone: The antigen is not known.

Losses at the gene ends were 5 bases for V and 13 bases for J; bases not matched to a gene: 11. This CDR3 contains 14 residues. Germline assignment: CDR1 SEHNR and CDR2 FQNEAQ (reference sequence). The rearrangement uses TRBV7-9 and TRBJ2-6; TRBD2 matches 7 bases. This TCR was recovered from a man aged 18-30 years in good health. Sequenced input: naive CD4+ T cells sorted from blood. Subset described: CD45RA+ positively selected. The CDR3 spells CASSPISGRGVLTF. The CDR3 nucleotides are TGTGCCAGCAGCCCCATATCAGGGCGGGGGGTCCTGACTTTC.